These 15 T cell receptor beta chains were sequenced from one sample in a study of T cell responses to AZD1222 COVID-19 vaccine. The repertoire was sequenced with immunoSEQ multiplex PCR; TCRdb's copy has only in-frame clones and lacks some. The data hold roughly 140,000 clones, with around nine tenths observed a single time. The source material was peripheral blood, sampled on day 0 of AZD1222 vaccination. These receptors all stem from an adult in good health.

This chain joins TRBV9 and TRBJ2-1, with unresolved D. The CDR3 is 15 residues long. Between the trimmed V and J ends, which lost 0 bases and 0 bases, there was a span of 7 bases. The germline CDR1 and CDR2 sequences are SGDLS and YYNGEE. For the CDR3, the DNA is TGTGCCAGCAGCGTAGGGCAGCCCTCCTACAATGAGCAGTTCTTC. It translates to CASSVGQPSYNEQFF.

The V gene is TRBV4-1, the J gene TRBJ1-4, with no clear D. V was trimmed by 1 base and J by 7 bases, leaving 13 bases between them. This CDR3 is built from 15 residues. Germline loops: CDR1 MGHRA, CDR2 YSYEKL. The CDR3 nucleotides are TGCGCCAGCAGCCAAGGTGAGGACCTGCCTGAAAAACTGTTTTTT. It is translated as CASSQGEDLPEKLFF.

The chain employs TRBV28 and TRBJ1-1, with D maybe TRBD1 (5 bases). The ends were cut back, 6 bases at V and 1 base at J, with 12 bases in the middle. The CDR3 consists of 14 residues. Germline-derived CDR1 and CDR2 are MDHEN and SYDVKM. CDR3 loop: CASSWGRRNTEAFF. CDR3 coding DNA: TGTGCCAGCAGCTGGGGACGGAGGAACACTGAAGCTTTCTTT.

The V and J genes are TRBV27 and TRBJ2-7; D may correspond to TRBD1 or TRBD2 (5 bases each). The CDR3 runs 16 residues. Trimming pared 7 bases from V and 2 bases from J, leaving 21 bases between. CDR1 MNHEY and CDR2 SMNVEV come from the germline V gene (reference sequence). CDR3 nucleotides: TGTGCCAGCACCCCATCGCCAGGGACCCAGCCCTACGAGCAGTACTTC. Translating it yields CASTPSPGTQPYEQYF.

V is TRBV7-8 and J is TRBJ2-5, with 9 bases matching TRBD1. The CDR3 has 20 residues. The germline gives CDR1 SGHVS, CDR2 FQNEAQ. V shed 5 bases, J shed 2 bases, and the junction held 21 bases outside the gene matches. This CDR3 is CASSALRAGQGYGAQETQYF. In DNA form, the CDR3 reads TGTGCCAGCAGCGCCCTCCGAGCGGGACAGGGCTATGGGGCTCAAGAGACCCAGTACTTC.

Written as DNA, the CDR3 is TGTGCCAGCAGCACGGGACAGGGGAATGAGCAGTTCTTC. Encoded protein: CASSTGQGNEQFF. The chain couples TRBV7-3 to TRBJ2-1, with 10 bases lining up with TRBD1. This CDR3 region has 13 residues. Trimming at V came to 5 bases and at J to 7 bases, leaving 2 bases not matched to a gene. Germline V gene sequence: CDR1 SGHTA, CDR2 FQGTGA.

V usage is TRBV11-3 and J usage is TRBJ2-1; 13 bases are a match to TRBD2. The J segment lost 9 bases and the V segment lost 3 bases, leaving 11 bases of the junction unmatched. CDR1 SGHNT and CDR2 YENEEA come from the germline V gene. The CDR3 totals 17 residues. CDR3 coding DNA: TGTGCCAGCAGCTTGTCCGGACCGGGACTAGCGGGACCTGAGCAGTTCTTC. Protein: CASSLSGPGLAGPEQFF.

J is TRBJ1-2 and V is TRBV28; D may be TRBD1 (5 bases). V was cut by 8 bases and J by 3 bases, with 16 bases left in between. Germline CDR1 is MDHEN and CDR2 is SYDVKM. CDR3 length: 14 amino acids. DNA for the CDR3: TGTGCCAGCTTATCTTGGACGGGGGACTATGGCTACACCTTC. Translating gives CASLSWTGDYGYTF.

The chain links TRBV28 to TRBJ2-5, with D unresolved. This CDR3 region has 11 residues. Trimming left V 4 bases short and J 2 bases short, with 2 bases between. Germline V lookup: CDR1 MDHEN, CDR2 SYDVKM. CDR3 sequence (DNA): TGTGCCAGCAGTTCACAAGAGACCCAGTACTTC. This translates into CASSSQETQYF.

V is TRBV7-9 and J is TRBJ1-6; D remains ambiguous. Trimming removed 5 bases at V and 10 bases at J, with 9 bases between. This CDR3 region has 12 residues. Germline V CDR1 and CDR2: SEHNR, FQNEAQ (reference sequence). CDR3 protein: CASSTMESPLHF. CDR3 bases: TGTGCCAGCAGCACAATGGAGTCACCCCTCCACTTT.

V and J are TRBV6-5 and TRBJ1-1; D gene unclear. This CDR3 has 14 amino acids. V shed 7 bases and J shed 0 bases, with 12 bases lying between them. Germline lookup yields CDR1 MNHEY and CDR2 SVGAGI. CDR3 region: CASNSDTLNTEAFF. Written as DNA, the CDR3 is TGTGCCAGCAATTCAGACACCCTGAACACTGAAGCTTTCTTT.

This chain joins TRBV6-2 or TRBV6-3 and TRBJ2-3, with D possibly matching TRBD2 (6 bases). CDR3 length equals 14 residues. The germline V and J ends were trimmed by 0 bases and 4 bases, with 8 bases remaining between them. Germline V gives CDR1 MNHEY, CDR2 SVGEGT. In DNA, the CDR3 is TGTGCCAGCAGTTACTCCCTAGCGTCAGATACGCAGTATTTT. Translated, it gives CASSYSLASDTQYF.

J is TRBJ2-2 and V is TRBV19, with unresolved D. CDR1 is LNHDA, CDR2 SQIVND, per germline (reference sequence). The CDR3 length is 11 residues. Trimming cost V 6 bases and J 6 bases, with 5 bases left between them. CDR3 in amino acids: CASRLAGELFF. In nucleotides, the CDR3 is TGTGCCAGTAGATTGGCCGGGGAGCTGTTTTTT.

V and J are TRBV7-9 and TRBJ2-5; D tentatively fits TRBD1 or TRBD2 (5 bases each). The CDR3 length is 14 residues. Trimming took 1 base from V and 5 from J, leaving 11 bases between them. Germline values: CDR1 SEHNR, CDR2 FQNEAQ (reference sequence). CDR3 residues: CASSLGWGRETQYF. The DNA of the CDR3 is TGTGCCAGCAGCTTAGGGTGGGGACGCGAGACCCAGTACTTC.

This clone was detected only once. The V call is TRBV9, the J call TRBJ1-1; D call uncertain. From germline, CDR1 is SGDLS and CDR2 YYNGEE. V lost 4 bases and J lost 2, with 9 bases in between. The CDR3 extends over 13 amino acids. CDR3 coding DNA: TGTGCCAGCAGCCGGAGTGAAAACACTGAAGCTTTCTTT. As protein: CASSRSENTEAFF.